This T cell receptor (beta chain) was identified in a study of blood T cell repertoires in COVID-19. Study-level information: Some COVID-19 samples were acute and others convalescent; all came from the United States, Italy and Spain. The analysed material was cDNA or gDNA that came from T cells, B-cell-depleted T cells, or PBMCs.

The trim removed 6 bases at V and 4 bases at J, leaving 10 bases unmatched. The V gene's germline CDR1 is MDHEN and CDR2 SYDVKM. This CDR3 comprises 15 residues. Study processing details: Scientists estimated how many nucleated cells there were by amplifying reference gene primers. Assay used: immunoSEQ multiplex PCR; TCRdb lists only in-frame clones, some missing. V and J calls and clone size come straight from that table; D and trimming were deduced from the DNA. The sample carries about 110,000 clones, approximately 88% recorded once. Sequencing used peripheral blood. This chain uses TRBV28 with TRBJ2-3; 7 bases agree with TRBD2. The source of this sequence is a human donor in a cohort sampled during active COVID-19. CDR3 amino acids: CASRGQAGSSDTQYF. CDR3 bases: TGTGCCAGCAGGGGGCAAGCGGGAAGTTCAGATACGCAGTATTTT. The variable domain in full, with the rest retrieved from reference TRBV28 and TRBJ2-3, is DVKVTQSSRYLVKRTGEKVFLECVQDMDHENMFWYRQDPGLGLRLIYFSYDVKMKEKGDIPEGYSVSREKKERFSLILESASTNQTSMYLCASRGQAGSSDTQYFGPGTRLTVL.